The rows below give T cell receptor beta chains drawn from one sample of a study of cytomegalovirus exposure and HLA in healthy donors. Clones were read by immunoSEQ multiplex PCR, and TCRdb kept only the in-frame ones, dropping some. The data hold 150,000 to 200,000 clones, with around four fifths observed a single time. Sequenced input: PBMCs. The receptors were gathered from a man aged 18 to 35 in good health and CMV-seronegative. Each CDR3 is given with its conserved first and last residue. Each record gives: D gene, clone size, J gene, V gene, CDR3 protein, CDR3 DNA. D genes are given only for firm matches. Size values are once, few and many counts, or a class for expanded clones, and some rows have none.

TRBD2,NA,TRBJ2-7,TRBV7-2,CASRTGLASAYEQYF,TGTGCCAGCAGGACGGGACTAGCGTCCGCCTACGAGCAGTACTTC
NA,NA,TRBJ2-7,TRBV7-9,CASSFRTGGYEQYF,TGTGCCAGCAGCTTTCGGACAGGAGGGTACGAGCAGTACTTC
TRBD1,NA,TRBJ1-1,TRBV9,CASSVGAGGGEAFF,TGTGCCAGCAGCGTAGGTGCAGGGGGCGGTGAAGCTTTCTTT
TRBD1,NA,TRBJ1-5,TRBV28,CASRHQGAGNQPQHF,TGTGCCAGCAGACATCAGGGGGCGGGCAATCAGCCCCAGCATTTT
TRBD1,NA,TRBJ2-7,TRBV5-6,CASSVGQTYEQYF,TGTGCCAGCAGCGTGGGACAGACCTACGAGCAGTACTTC
TRBD1,few,TRBJ2-2,TRBV7-2,CASSLRSVTGRVGELFF,TGTGCCAGCAGCTTACGGAGTGTGACAGGGCGAGTCGGGGAGCTGTTTTTT
NA,NA,TRBJ1-1,TRBV28,CASDSASVNTEAFF,TGTGCCAGTGACAGTGCTTCAGTGAACACTGAAGCTTTCTTT
NA,NA,TRBJ1-2,TRBV10-1,CASSESQGYGYTF,TGCGCCAGCAGTGAGTCGCAGGGCTATGGCTACACCTTC
TRBD2,NA,TRBJ2-7,TRBV5-1,CASSLTGTSYEQYF,TGCGCCAGCAGCTTAACCGGGACTAGCTACGAGCAGTACTTC
TRBD1,NA,TRBJ2-3,TRBV5-1,CASSLGQGMSDTQYF,TGCGCCAGCAGCTTGGGACAGGGGATGTCAGATACGCAGTATTTT
NA,once,TRBJ1-2,TRBV5-6,CASSLGRDRWYGYTF,TGTGCCAGCAGCTTGGGTCGCGACAGGTGGTATGGCTACACCTTC
NA,NA,TRBJ1-1,TRBV7-2,CASSTGFASTEAFF,TGTGCCAGCAGCACAGGGTTTGCCAGCACTGAAGCTTTCTTT
TRBD2,NA,TRBJ2-7,TRBV4-1,CASSQDGGWGSGSHEQYF,TGCGCCAGCAGCCAAGACGGGGGGTGGGGGAGTGGATCCCACGAGCAGTACTTC
NA,NA,TRBJ2-1,TRBV27,CASSLGGSQFF,TGTGCCAGCTCCCTAGGGGGATCGCAGTTCTTC
TRBD1,once,TRBJ2-7,TRBV29-1,CSVASRGIGEQYF,TGCAGCGTTGCTTCCAGGGGGATTGGGGAGCAGTACTTC
TRBD1,NA,TRBJ2-7,TRBV5-5,CASSHSGGNEQYF,TGTGCCAGCAGCCACTCAGGGGGCAACGAGCAGTACTTC
TRBD1,NA,TRBJ2-2,TRBV28,CASSPRTGTGELFF,TGTGCCAGCAGTCCGAGGACAGGCACCGGGGAGCTGTTTTTT
NA,NA,TRBJ1-1,TRBV5-1,CASSLASRSNTEAFF,TGCGCCAGCAGCTTGGCGTCCCGGTCAAACACTGAAGCTTTCTTT
NA,NA,TRBJ2-7,TRBV6-1,CASSEVAGRADEQYF,TGTGCCAGCAGTGAAGTTGCGGGACGGGCTGACGAGCAGTACTTC
NA,NA,TRBJ2-1,TRBV5-4,CASGMDSNEQFF,TGTGCCAGCGGGATGGACAGCAATGAGCAGTTCTTC
TRBD1,NA,TRBJ1-4,TRBV4-1,CASSPGQGHEKLFF,TGCGCCAGCTCACCTGGACAGGGTCATGAAAAACTGTTTTTT
TRBD2,few,TRBJ2-7,TRBV5-5,CASSLAGGGAHEQYF,TGTGCCAGCAGCTTGGCCGGCGGGGGGGCCCACGAGCAGTACTTC
NA,few,TRBJ2-3,TRBV7-3,CASSPDYSTDTQYF,TGTGCCAGCAGCCCGGACTATAGCACAGATACGCAGTATTTT